The clone carrying this T cell receptor beta chain showed up just a few times. The CDR3 covers 16 residues. In germline, CDR1 is SGHVS, CDR2 FQNEAQ. V was pared by 5 bases and J by 0 bases, with 14 bases between. Sequencing was performed with immunoSEQ multiplex PCR; in TCRdb, only in-frame clones are kept and a portion is missing. Of 20,000 or so clones listed, roughly 80% are singletons. This sample is part of a study of OX40 agonist ivuxolimab in advanced cancers. This TCR came from an adult with an advanced solid tumor such as melanoma, head and neck, liver or kidney cancer. The V call is TRBV7-8, the J call TRBJ1-5; maybe TRBD1 (6 bases). Sequencing was performed on CD4+ or CD8+ T cells sorted from blood, taken in a trial of the OX40 agonist ivuxolimab. CDR3 DNA sequence: TGTGCCAGCAGCCTAACAGCGGGGGCTAGCAATCAGCCCCAGCATTTT. This sequence encodes CASSLTAGASNQPQHF.